Listed here are 22 T cell receptor beta chains from one sample, sequenced in a study of OX40 agonist ivuxolimab in advanced cancers. The protocol was immunoSEQ multiplex PCR, while the TCRdb copy is restricted to in-frame clones and leaves out a portion. The sample consists of roughly 100,000 clones, approximately 90% of them appearing once. Sequenced here: CD4+ or CD8+ T cells sorted from blood, sampled in a trial of the OX40 agonist ivuxolimab. Receptor source: an adult with an advanced solid tumor such as melanoma, head and neck, liver or kidney cancer.

CDR3 sequence (DNA): TGTGCCAGCAGCCCTGGTGGTTGGGGGAGAAGGTACGAGCAGTACTTC. It specifies CASSPGGWGRRYEQYF. The chain has TRBV14 and TRBJ2-7; D possibly uses TRBD1 or TRBD2 (5 bases each). CDR1 SGHDN and CDR2 FVKESK come from the germline V gene. V was cut by 4 bases and J by 4 bases, with 20 bases left in between. The CDR3 is 16 residues long. The full variable domain, its missing parts supplied by reference TRBV14 and TRBJ2-7, is EAGVTQFPSHSVIEKGQTVTLRCDPISGHDNLYWYRRVMGKEIKFLLHFVKESKQDESGMPNNRFLAERTGGTYSTLKVQPAELEDSGVYFCASSPGGWGRRYEQYFGPGTRLTVT.

V is TRBV7-9 and J is TRBJ2-1; D is unresolved. This CDR3 has 13 amino acids. V dropped 2 bases and J dropped 7 bases, with 9 bases sitting between them. The germline V gene encodes CDR1 SEHNR and CDR2 FQNEAQ (reference sequence). The CDR3, as DNA: TGTGCCAGCAGCTTACGACCTACAAATGAGCAGTTCTTC. Its translation is CASSLRPTNEQFF.

A single count supports this clone. This chain links TRBV10-3 with TRBJ2-1; 12 bases align to TRBD2. Germline CDR1 is ENHRY and CDR2 is SYGVKD. J gave up 5 bases and V 4 bases, and 6 bases lay outside the gene matches. This CDR3 region has 16 residues. CDR3 nucleotide sequence: TGTGCCATCAGTGCCCCTCTAGCGGGAGGGGACAATGAGCAGTTCTTC. As protein: CAISAPLAGGDNEQFF.

Concerning this clone itself: Other nucleotide sequences in the sample specify the same CDR3. This chain joins TRBV9 and TRBJ2-2; D remains unclear. Between the trimmed V and J ends, which lost 0 bases and 1 base, there was a span of 4 bases. CDR1 and CDR2 from the germline V gene are SGDLS and YYNGEE. This CDR3 is built from 14 residues. The CDR3 sequence is CASSVGGNTGELFF. The DNA for the CDR3 is TGTGCCAGCAGCGTAGGTGGGAACACCGGGGAGCTGTTTTTT.

The gene calls are TRBV20-1 and TRBJ2-1, with TRBD2 matching over 7 bases. Germline trimming cut 6 bases from V and 10 bases from J; bases unmatched to any gene: 6. Germline assignment: CDR1 DFQATT and CDR2 SNEGSKA (reference sequence). The CDR3 has 11 residues. The DNA for the CDR3 is TGCAGTGCCCGGCGGGGGTACGAGCAGTTCTTC. Residues: CSARRGYEQFF.

V and J are TRBV2 and TRBJ1-4; weak D call: TRBD1 (6 bases). There are 11 residues in the CDR3. The V gene's germline CDR1 is SNHLY and CDR2 FYNNEI. V lost 10 bases to trimming and J lost 7 bases, with 10 bases between them. Here the CDR3 DNA reads TGTGCCATAGGGGGAGGTGAAAAACTGTTTTTT. It translates to CAIGGGEKLFF.

The chain combines TRBV18 with TRBJ2-3; D unresolved. This CDR3 spans 16 amino acids. Germline CDR1 is KGHSH and CDR2 is LQKENI. Trimming left V 3 bases short and J 0 bases short, with 13 bases between. The CDR3 is CASSPFEPSSTDTQYF. Here the CDR3 DNA reads TGTGCCAGCTCACCCTTTGAACCGTCTAGCACAGATACGCAGTATTTT. The full variable domain, with the rest looked up from reference TRBV18 and TRBJ2-3, is NAGVMQNPRHLVRRRGQEARLRCSPMKGHSHVYWYRQLPEEGLKFMVYLQKENIIDESGMPKERFSAEFPKEGPSILRIQQVVRGDSAAYFCASSPFEPSSTDTQYFGPGTRLTVL.

This sequence joins TRBV19 and TRBJ2-4, with 7 bases aligning to TRBD2. V lost 0 bases and J lost 3; bases outside the gene matches: 8. Germline V gene sequence: CDR1 LNHDA, CDR2 SQIVND (reference sequence). The CDR3 totals 17 residues. CDR3 region: CASSIDRLADLKNIQYF. The CDR3 DNA follows: TGTGCCAGTAGTATAGATCGGCTAGCGGACCTCAAAAACATTCAGTACTTC.

V gene TRBV7-6 combines with J gene TRBJ2-1, with TRBD2 matching 11 bases. This CDR3 contains 16 residues. V shed 5 bases, J shed 5 bases, and the junction held 8 bases outside the gene matches. Looked up from germline, CDR1 is SGHVS and CDR2 is FNYEAQ. CDR3 bases: TGTGCCAGCAGCCTCATGTCTAGCGGGAGGAACAATGAGCAGTTCTTC. This sequence encodes CASSLMSSGRNNEQFF. The entire variable domain, with the rest obtained from reference TRBV7-6 and TRBJ2-1, is as follows: GAGVSQSPRYKVTKRGQDVALRCDPISGHVSLYWYRQALGQGPEFLTYFNYEAQQDKSGLPNDRFSAERPEGSISTLTIQRTEQRDSAMYRCASSLMSSGRNNEQFFGPGTRLTVL.

This clone came up a few times. The V gene is TRBV28, the J gene TRBJ1-2, with no clear D. From germline, CDR1 is MDHEN and CDR2 SYDVKM. V was cut by 3 bases and J by 5 bases, with 7 bases left in between. This CDR3 contains 12 residues. The CDR3 region is CASSLAEYGYTF. The CDR3 nucleotides read TGTGCCAGCAGTTTGGCCGAGTATGGCTACACCTTC.

Only one count was recorded for this clone. The chain employs TRBV6-1 and TRBJ1-2, with 8 bases identical to TRBD1. Germline V CDR1 and CDR2: MNHNS, SASEGT. V dropped 1 base and J dropped 0; count of bases not matched to a gene: 7. The CDR3 spans 17 residues. CDR3 coding DNA: TGTGCCAGCAGTGAAGAGGCAGGGGGCGCATCTAACTATGGCTACACCTTC. It codes for CASSEEAGGASNYGYTF.

The chain joins TRBV27 to TRBJ2-7, with TRBD1 as a possible D gene (5 bases). The CDR3 sequence is 14 residues long. Germline CDR1 is MNHEY and CDR2 is SMNVEV (reference sequence). Between the trimmed V and J ends, which lost 4 bases and 6 bases, there was a span of 16 bases. The chain's CDR3 is CASSSSPGSGEQYF. The DNA of the CDR3 is TGTGCCAGCAGTTCCTCCCCAGGGTCGGGCGAGCAGTACTTC.

V usage is TRBV5-4 and J usage is TRBJ2-5; D remains ambiguous. Germline assignment: CDR1 SGHNT and CDR2 YYREEE (reference sequence). V was trimmed by 1 base and J by 2 bases, leaving 18 bases between them. This CDR3 contains 17 residues. In DNA, the CDR3 is TGTGCCAGCAGCTTGAGCGATGTAAGGCTTAATCAAGAGACCCAGTACTTC. It translates to CASSLSDVRLNQETQYF.

The rearrangement uses TRBV6-5 and TRBJ2-3; D gene uncertain. This CDR3 is built from 15 residues. Germline CDR1 MNHEY, CDR2 SVGAGI. The V gene lost 2 bases and the J gene lost 4 bases, with 13 bases spanning the gap. DNA of the CDR3: TGTGCCAGCAGTTACGGCGGCTTTGCCCCAGATACGCAGTATTTT. Translated: CASSYGGFAPDTQYF.

This rearrangement joins TRBV7-2 to TRBJ2-5; D is undetermined. The J call is in doubt because the DNA end fits TRBJ2-7 better. This CDR3 region has 14 residues. CDR1 and CDR2 (germline): SGHTA, FQGNSA. CDR3 in DNA: TGTGCCAGCAGCCTCCAGGACCTAGGTGGCGAGCAGTACTTC. This encodes CASSLQDLGGEQYF.

The chain links TRBV5-1 to TRBJ2-7; the match to TRBD1 covers 7 bases. The trim removed 1 base at V and 3 bases at J, leaving 4 bases unmatched. This CDR3 region has 14 residues. Germline V CDR1 and CDR2: SGHRS, YFSETQ. The CDR3 nucleotides read TGCGCCAGCAGCTTGACAGGGGCCCACTACGAGCAGTACTTC. Encoded protein: CASSLTGAHYEQYF.

The chain employs TRBV19 and TRBJ2-7; TRBD1 aligns across 8 bases. Per germline, CDR1 LNHDA and CDR2 SQIVND (reference sequence). The ends lost 0 bases at V and 0 bases at J; junction bases unmatched: 7. The CDR3 spans 17 residues. CDR3: CASSIEGTGRASYEQYF. CDR3 DNA: TGTGCCAGTAGTATAGAGGGGACAGGTAGAGCCTCCTACGAGCAGTACTTC. The full variable domain, rest sourced from reference TRBV19 and TRBJ2-7, is DGGITQSPKYLFRKEGQNVTLSCEQNLNHDAMYWYRQDPGQGLRLIYYSQIVNDFQKGDIAEGYSVSREKKESFPLTVTSAQKNPTAFYLCASSIEGTGRASYEQYFGPGTRLTVT.

This clone was counted once. The gene calls are TRBV5-4 and TRBJ2-1; D not certain. CDR1 and CDR2 (germline): SGHNT, YYREEE (reference sequence). V gave up 4 bases and J gave up 8 bases, with 16 bases separating them. The CDR3 runs to 14 residues. The CDR3 loop is CASSPPGSEDEQFF. The CDR3 DNA is TGTGCCAGCAGCCCCCCAGGATCAGAGGATGAGCAGTTCTTC.

This chain joins TRBV19 and TRBJ2-7, with 8 nucleotides matching TRBD1. The CDR3 runs to 16 residues. J was trimmed by 2 bases and V by 7 bases; bases with no gene match: 13. Germline V gives CDR1 LNHDA, CDR2 SQIVND (reference sequence). For the CDR3, the DNA is TGTGCCAGTACCCACGGCTCGACAGGGGTCCCCTACGAGCAGTACTTC. Translated, it gives CASTHGSTGVPYEQYF.

The genes are TRBV27 and TRBJ2-7, with TRBD2 matching over 11 bases. This CDR3 is built from 15 residues. Germline V CDR1 and CDR2: MNHEY, SMNVEV (reference sequence). The trim removed 7 bases at V and 2 bases at J, leaving 7 bases unmatched. The CDR3 DNA is TGTGCCAGCAAAGAATCGACTAGCGGGGCCTACGAGCAGTACTTC. As protein: CASKESTSGAYEQYF.

V usage is TRBV19 and J usage is TRBJ1-6; TRBD1 is a possible D gene (5 bases). V shed 7 bases and J shed 7 bases, with 11 bases lying between them. Per germline, CDR1 LNHDA and CDR2 SQIVND (reference sequence). The CDR3 contains 13 residues. The CDR3 loop reads CASKWQGNSPLHF. DNA of the CDR3: TGTGCCAGTAAGTGGCAGGGAAATTCACCCCTCCACTTT. The full variable domain, in which reference TRBV19 and TRBJ1-6 provide the parts outside the CDR3, is DGGITQSPKYLFRKEGQNVTLSCEQNLNHDAMYWYRQDPGQGLRLIYYSQIVNDFQKGDIAEGYSVSREKKESFPLTVTSAQKNPTAFYLCASKWQGNSPLHFGNGTRLTVT.

The chain has TRBV2 and TRBJ2-7, with TRBD2 identical over 9 bases. Germline V lookup: CDR1 SNHLY, CDR2 FYNNEI. The CDR3 extends over 16 amino acids. Trimming at V came to 2 bases and at J to 0 bases, leaving 5 bases not matched to a gene. The CDR3 here is CASSESSGRFSYEQYF. The CDR3 nucleotides are TGTGCCAGCAGTGAATCCAGCGGGAGGTTCTCCTACGAGCAGTACTTC.